This TCR beta chain was sequenced for a study of cytomegalovirus exposure and HLA in healthy donors. General observations from the study: While the bulk of TCR sequences proved rare, some public TCRs turned up in many donors. Published work reported that the classifier diagnosed cytomegalovirus status with high specificity and sensitivity. The study labeled 164 TCR beta chains cytomegalovirus-associated.

Comments on this clone: Its matching antigen is unknown.

V was clipped by 3 bases and J by 8 bases; unmatched bases: 2. The length of the CDR3 is 13 residues. Germline V gives CDR1 SGHDN, CDR2 FVKESK. TCRdb keeps only in-frame clones here, not all; method: immunoSEQ multiplex PCR. The table records about 64,000 clones, about 89% of them present only once. The TCR was taken from a woman under 30 in good health and CMV-seronegative. The chain recombines TRBV14 with TRBJ2-3, with 10 bases aligning to TRBD2. Sequenced sample: PBMCs. CDR3 sequence (DNA): TGTGCCAGCAGCCAGGGACTAGCGACTACGCAGTATTTT. Residues: CASSQGLATTQYF.